The 4 T cell receptor beta chains below were found in one sample sequenced in a study of CD8 T cells in ankylosing spondylitis (dated by TCRdb to between 2016 and 2019). The library was obtained by 5' RACE. For sequencing, an Illumina HiSeq 2500 was employed. The raw public data were reprocessed by TCRdb itself: fastp quality trimming at Q25, MiXCR clonotype calling, in-frame beta chains only. For every CDR3 protein sequence, its rows merge into one entry that carries the most common genes and DNA. The sample has approximately 220,000 distinct CDR3 sequences on record, 25% to 30% of them singletons. The ten largest clones take up 6.6% of the sample. The sequenced material came from blood, either unsorted or a sorted T cell fraction (not recorded which). The receptors originated from a male donor with ankylosing spondylitis or in good health (not recorded which).

This chain connects TRBV5-1 to TRBJ2-1, with 10 bases lining up with TRBD1. Germline V gene sequence: CDR1 SGHRS, CDR2 YFSETQ. The CDR3 spans 16 residues. V lost 1 base, J lost 10 bases, and 11 bases stayed unmatched. The CDR3 DNA reads as TGCGCCAGCAGCTTGAGCTTAAGACAGGGGGCCGGCGAGCAGTTCTTC. Protein: CASSLSLRQGAGEQFF.

This clonotype has a handful of counts. The rearrangement joins TRBV20-1 to TRBJ2-2; D possibly corresponds to TRBD1 (5 bases). V was clipped by 3 bases and J by 4 bases, with 15 bases between them. This CDR3 spans 15 amino acids. Germline assignment: CDR1 DFQATT and CDR2 SNEGSKA (reference sequence). The CDR3 loop reads CSARGRALSTGELFF. The CDR3 DNA reads TGCAGTGCTAGGGGCAGGGCCCTTTCCACCGGGGAGCTGTTTTTT.

This clonotype was observed a few times. This rearrangement joins TRBV29-1 to TRBJ2-6; no firm D call. CDR1 is SQVTM and CDR2 is ANQGSEA in the germline V gene. The CDR3 runs 12 residues. Trimming left V 7 bases short and J 4 bases short, with 8 bases between. The CDR3 coding sequence is TGCAGCGCCTCCCGAGGGGCCAACGTCCTGACTTTC. Translating it yields CSASRGANVLTF.

The gene calls are TRBV20-1 and TRBJ2-3; TRBD2 matches at 9 bases. Losses at the gene ends were 3 bases for V and 6 bases for J; bases not matched to a gene: 16. This CDR3 comprises 17 residues. Germline-derived CDR1 and CDR2 are DFQATT and SNEGSKA (reference sequence). DNA for the CDR3: TGCAGTGCTAGGAGGGGTAGCGATCGCGGGAGGGGGGATACGCAGTATTTT. Residues: CSARRGSDRGRGDTQYF.